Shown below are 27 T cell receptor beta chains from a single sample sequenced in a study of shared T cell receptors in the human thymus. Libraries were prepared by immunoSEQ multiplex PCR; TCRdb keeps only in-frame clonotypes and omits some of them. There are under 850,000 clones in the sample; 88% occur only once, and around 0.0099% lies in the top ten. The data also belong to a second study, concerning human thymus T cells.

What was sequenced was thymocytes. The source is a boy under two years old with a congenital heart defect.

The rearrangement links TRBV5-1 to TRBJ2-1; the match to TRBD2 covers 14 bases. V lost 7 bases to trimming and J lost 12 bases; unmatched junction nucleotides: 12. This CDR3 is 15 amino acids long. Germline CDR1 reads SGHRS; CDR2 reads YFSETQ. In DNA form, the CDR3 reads TGCGCCAGCTACTTGGGACTAGCGGGAGAAAGTGGGCAGTTCTTC. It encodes CASYLGLAGESGQFF.

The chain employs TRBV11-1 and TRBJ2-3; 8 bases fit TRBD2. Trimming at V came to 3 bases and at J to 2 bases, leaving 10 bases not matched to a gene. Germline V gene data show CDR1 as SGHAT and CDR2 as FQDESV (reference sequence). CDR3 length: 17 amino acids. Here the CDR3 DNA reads TGTGCCAGCAGCTTGCGGACAAGGACTAGCCCCACAGATACGCAGTATTTT. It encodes CASSLRTRTSPTDTQYF.

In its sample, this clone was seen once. The CDR3 loop reads CASRTPSYNEQFF. CDR3 nucleotides: TGTGCCAGCAGAACTCCTAGCTACAATGAGCAGTTCTTC. The V gene is TRBV6-6, the J gene TRBJ2-1; no clear D gene. Germline V CDR1 and CDR2: MNHNY, SVGAGI (reference sequence). CDR3 size: 13 residues. The ends were cut back, 6 bases at V and 3 bases at J, with 9 bases in the middle.

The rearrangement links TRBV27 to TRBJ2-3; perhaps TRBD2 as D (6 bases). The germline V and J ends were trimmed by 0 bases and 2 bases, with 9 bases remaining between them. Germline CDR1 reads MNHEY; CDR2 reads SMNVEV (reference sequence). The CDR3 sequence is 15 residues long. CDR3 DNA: TGTGCCAGCAGTTTATCGCGGGACTTCACAGATACGCAGTATTTT. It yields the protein CASSLSRDFTDTQYF.

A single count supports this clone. The DNA of the CDR3 is TGTGCCAGCAGTTACTTGGGGACAGGGAGAGTCGAGCAGTACTTC. Protein sequence: CASSYLGTGRVEQYF. The rearrangement uses TRBV6-5 and TRBJ2-5; 9 bases fit TRBD1. The J call may be mistaken, given a closer DNA end match to TRBJ2-7. This CDR3 region has 15 residues. In germline, CDR1 is MNHEY, CDR2 SVGAGI.

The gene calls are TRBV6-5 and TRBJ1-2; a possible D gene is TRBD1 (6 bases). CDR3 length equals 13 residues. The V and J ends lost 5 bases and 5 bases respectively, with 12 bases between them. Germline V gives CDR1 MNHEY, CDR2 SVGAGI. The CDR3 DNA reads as TGTGCCAGCAGTCCCCTGGGGGCGTATGGCTACACCTTC. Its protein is CASSPLGAYGYTF.

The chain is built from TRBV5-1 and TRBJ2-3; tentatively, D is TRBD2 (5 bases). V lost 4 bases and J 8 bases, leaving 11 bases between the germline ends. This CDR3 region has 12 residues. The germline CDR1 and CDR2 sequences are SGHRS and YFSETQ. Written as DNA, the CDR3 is TGCGCCAGCAGCCCGGGTCGGGGTACGCAGTATTTT. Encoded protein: CASSPGRGTQYF.

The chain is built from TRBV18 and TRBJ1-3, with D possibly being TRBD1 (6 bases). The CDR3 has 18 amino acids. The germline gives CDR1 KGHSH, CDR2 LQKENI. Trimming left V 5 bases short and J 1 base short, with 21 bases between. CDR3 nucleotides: TGTGCCAGCTCAGCTGTAGGGACACCCCGACGATCTGGAAACACCATATATTTT. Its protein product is CASSAVGTPRRSGNTIYF.

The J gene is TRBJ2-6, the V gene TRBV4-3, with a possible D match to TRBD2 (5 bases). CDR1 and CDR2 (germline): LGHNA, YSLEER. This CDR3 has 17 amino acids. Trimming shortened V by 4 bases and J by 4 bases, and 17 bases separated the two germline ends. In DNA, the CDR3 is TGCGCCAGCAGCCGAACCTTGGACCGGAGGGGGGCCAACGTCCTGACTTTC. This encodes CASSRTLDRRGANVLTF.

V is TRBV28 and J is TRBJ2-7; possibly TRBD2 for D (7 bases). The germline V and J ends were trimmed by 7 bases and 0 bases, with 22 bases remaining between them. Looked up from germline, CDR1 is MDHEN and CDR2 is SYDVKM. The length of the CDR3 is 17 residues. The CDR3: CASTDRGASGRSYEQYF. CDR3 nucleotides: TGTGCCAGCACCGACCGGGGGGCTAGCGGCCGCTCCTACGAGCAGTACTTC.

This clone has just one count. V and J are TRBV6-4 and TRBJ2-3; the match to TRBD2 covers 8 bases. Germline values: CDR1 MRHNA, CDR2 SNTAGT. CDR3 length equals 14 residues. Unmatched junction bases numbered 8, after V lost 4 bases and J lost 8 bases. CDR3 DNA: TGTGCCAGCAGTGCGACTAGCGCGACAATTACGCAGTATTTT. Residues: CASSATSATITQYF.

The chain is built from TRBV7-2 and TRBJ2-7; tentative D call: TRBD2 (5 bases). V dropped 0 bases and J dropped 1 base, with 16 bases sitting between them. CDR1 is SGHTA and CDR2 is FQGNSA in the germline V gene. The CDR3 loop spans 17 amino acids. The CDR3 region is CASSLAKAAGTSYEQYF. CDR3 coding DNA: TGTGCCAGCAGCTTAGCCAAGGCGGCGGGCACGTCCTACGAGCAGTACTTC. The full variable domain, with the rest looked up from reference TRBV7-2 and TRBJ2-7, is GAGVSQSPSNKVTEKGKDVELRCDPISGHTALYWYRQSLGQGLEFLIYFQGNSAPDKSGLPSDRFSAERTGGSVSTLTIQRTQQEDSAVYLCASSLAKAAGTSYEQYFGPGTRLTVT.

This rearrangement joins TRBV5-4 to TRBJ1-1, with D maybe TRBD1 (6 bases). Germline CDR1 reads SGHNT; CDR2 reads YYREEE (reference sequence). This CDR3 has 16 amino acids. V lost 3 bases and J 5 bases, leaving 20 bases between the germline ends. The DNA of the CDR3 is TGTGCCAGCAGCTGCCGCGGTCGAGACAGGCGGACTGAAGCTTTCTTT. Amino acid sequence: CASSCRGRDRRTEAFF.

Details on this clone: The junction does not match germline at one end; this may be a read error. The CDR3 is CASSISLPGLAGVYEQFF. The CDR3 nucleotides are TGTGCCAGCAGTATATCACTCCCGGGACTAGCGGGAGTATATGAGCAGTTCTTC. V and J are TRBV27 and TRBJ2-1, with 14 bases that match TRBD2. From germline, CDR1 is MNHEY and CDR2 SMNVEV (reference sequence). The CDR3 is made up of 18 amino acids.

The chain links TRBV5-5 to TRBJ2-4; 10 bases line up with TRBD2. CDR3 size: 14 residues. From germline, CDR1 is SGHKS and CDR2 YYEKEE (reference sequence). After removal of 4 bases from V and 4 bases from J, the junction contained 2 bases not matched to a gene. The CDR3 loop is CASSETSGKNIQYF. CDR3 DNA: TGTGCCAGCAGCGAGACTAGCGGGAAAAACATTCAGTACTTC.

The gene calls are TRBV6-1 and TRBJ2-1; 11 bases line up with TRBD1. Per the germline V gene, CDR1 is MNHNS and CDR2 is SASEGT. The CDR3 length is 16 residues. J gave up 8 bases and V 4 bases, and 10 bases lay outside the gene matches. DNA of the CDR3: TGTGCCAGCAGTGCCCTCCGGGACAGGGGGATGTATGAGCAGTTCTTC. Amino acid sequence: CASSALRDRGMYEQFF.

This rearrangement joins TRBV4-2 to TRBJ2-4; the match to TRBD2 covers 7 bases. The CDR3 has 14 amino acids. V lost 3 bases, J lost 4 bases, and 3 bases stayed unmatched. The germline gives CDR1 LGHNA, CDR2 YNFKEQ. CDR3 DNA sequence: TGTGCCAGCAGCCAGGCTAGCGGAAAAAACATTCAGTACTTC. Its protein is CASSQASGKNIQYF.

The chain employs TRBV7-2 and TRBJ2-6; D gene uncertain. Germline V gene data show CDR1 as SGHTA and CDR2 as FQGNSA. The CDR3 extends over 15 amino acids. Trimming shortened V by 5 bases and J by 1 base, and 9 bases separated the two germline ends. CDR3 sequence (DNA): TGTGCCAGCAGCCAGACTCTTTCTGGGGCCAACGTCCTGACTTTC. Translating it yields CASSQTLSGANVLTF.

CDR3 residues: CSVEDPSYEQYF. DNA for the CDR3: TGCAGCGTTGAAGATCCTTCCTACGAGCAGTACTTC. The rearrangement links TRBV29-1 to TRBJ2-7; no definite D call. Trimming removed 0 bases from V and 1 base from J, with 4 bases in between. The CDR3 contains 12 residues. Germline V CDR1 and CDR2: SQVTM, ANQGSEA.

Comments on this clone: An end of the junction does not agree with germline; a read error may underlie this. The CDR3 coding sequence is TGTGCCAGCAGCTTCGACAGCTCCCACGAGCAGTACTTC. It yields the protein CASSFDSSHEQYF. The rearrangement links TRBV13 to TRBJ2-7; D is possibly TRBD1 (5 bases). This CDR3 is built from 13 residues. Germline CDR1 and CDR2: PRHDT and FYEKMQ (reference sequence).

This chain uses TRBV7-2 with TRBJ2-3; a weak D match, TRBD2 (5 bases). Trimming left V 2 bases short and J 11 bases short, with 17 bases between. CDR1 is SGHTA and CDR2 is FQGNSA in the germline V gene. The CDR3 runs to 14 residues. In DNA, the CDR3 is TGTGCCAGCAGCTTAAGAGGTGGAGAGAGGGAGCAGTATTTT. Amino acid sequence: CASSLRGGEREQYF.

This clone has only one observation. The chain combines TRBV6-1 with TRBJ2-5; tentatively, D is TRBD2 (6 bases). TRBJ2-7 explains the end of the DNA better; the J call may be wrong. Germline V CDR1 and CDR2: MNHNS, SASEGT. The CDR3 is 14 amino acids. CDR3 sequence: CASSWDSQAYEQYF. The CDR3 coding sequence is TGTGCCAGCTCCTGGGACTCTCAGGCCTACGAGCAGTACTTC.

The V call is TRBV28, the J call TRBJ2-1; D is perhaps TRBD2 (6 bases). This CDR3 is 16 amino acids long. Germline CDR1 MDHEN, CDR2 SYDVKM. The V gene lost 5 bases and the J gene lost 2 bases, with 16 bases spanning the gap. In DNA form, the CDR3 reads TGTGCCAGCAGTGCCCGGGAGCGGGCACCCTACAATGAGCAGTTCTTC. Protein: CASSARERAPYNEQFF.

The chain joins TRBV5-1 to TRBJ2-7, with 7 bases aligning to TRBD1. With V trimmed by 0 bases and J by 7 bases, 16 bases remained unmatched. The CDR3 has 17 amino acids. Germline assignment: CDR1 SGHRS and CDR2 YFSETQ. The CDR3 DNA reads TGCGCCAGCAGCTTGGGGGGACAGATCGCCTGGGCTAGGGAGCAGTACTTC. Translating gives CASSLGGQIAWAREQYF.

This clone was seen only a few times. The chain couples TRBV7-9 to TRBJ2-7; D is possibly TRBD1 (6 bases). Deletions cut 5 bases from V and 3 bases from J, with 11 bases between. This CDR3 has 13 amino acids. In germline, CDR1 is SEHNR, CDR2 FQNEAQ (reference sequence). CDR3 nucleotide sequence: TGTGCCAGCAGCGACAGGTCTGGCTACGAGCAGTACTTC. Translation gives CASSDRSGYEQYF.

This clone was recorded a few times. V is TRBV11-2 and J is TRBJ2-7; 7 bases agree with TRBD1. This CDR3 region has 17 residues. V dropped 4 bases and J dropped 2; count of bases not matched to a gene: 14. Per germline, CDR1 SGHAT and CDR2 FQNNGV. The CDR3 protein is CASSSTSLVGQTYEQYF. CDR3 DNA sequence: TGTGCCAGCAGCTCTACCTCCTTAGTGGGACAGACCTACGAGCAGTACTTC.

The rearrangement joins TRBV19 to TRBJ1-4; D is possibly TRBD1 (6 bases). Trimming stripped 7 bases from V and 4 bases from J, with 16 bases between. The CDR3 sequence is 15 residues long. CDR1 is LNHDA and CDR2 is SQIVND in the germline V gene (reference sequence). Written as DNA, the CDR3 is TGTGCCAGTATCAGCAGGGGTGTTTTTAATGAAAAACTGTTTTTT. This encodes CASISRGVFNEKLFF.